This TCR beta chain was profiled in a study of CD8 T cells in Susac syndrome (dated by TCRdb to the late 2010s). With regard to the full study: Whether CD8+ T cell activation and differentiation in Susac syndrome was antigen driven was tested using repertoire sequencing. Overall results and qualifications from the work: The number of individuals in the TCR sequencing and HLA analysis was recognized as being relatively small.

From the germline V gene (reference sequence), CDR1 is DFQATT and CDR2 is SNEGSKA. V has 6 bases trimmed and J has 4 bases trimmed; junction bases matching no gene number 9. Reading from cysteine to phenylalanine, the CDR3 counts 14 amino acids. The read is trimmed to its CDR3 DNA, 42 bases read in frame from base 1. RNA was extracted with the RNeasy kit and roughly 0.45 to 1 ug was reverse transcribed using random hexamers. The immunoSEQ multiplex PCR assay, covering 54 Vbeta and 13 Jbeta segments, was used to amplify TCR beta CDR3 regions. PCR amplification bias was corrected by using a synthetic template baseline for primer optimization and computational correction. Per the original workflow: Reads were assigned to V, D and J genes according to IMGT and analyzed in immunoSEQ Analyzer, with only productive sequences retained. Clonality was computed as one minus Shannon entropy normalized by log2 of the number of productive unique sequences. For each patient and control, public and private clones were evaluated within the 100 most prevalent clones. Clones were defined as Susac-specific if absent from the healthy and MS cohorts, from around 1,000 published viral clones and from other ImmuneACCESS disease sequences. TCRdb reprocessed the public reads (quality trimming at Q25 with fastp, clone calling with MiXCR) and kept in-frame beta chains. Rows with a matching CDR3 protein are joined into one entry that keeps the most common DNA and genes. These V and J calls rely on TCRdb rather than the paper's analysis. A total of about 250,000 distinct CDR3 sequences appear in this sample, just under 95% of them only once. The ten largest clones take up 0.065% to 0.08% of the sample.

Concerning this clonotype itself: Its binding antigen is unknown. Base qualities are not recorded, but no much larger clone differs from it by a single base.

Peripheral blood CD8+ and CD4+ T cells from healthy donors, Susac syndrome patients and multiple sclerosis patients were profiled using high-throughput TCR beta sequencing. Multiple sclerosis controls were treatment-naive patients with stable or active relapsing-remitting disease fulfilling revised McDonald criteria. Bulk CD8+ and CD4+ T cells were purified by magnetic negative isolation, while CD8+ TEMRA cells were enriched using FACS. Blood was drawn into EDTA tubes, processed within 24 hours, and PBMCs were isolated by density gradient centrifugation. PBMCs intended for TCR sequencing were cryopreserved in liquid nitrogen and thawed later in a water bath at 37 degrees C. A purity of at least 90% was achieved for sorted or isolated CD4+, CD8+ and CD8+ TEMRA cells.

This sequence originates from a human donor with multiple sclerosis. The sequence links TRBV20-1 to TRBJ1-1; TRBD1 lines up with 9 middle nucleotides. Sequencing input: CD4+ T cells from PBMCs. The sequence in DNA is TGCAGTGCCTCTACCGGGACAGGGACCACTGAAGCTTTCTTT. The encoded protein is CSASTGTGTTEAFF.